The 30 T cell receptor beta chains reported below all come from one sample, sequenced in a study of blood T cells in healthy people across ages. The authors ran a second PCR of roughly 6 to 12 cycles using a sample-barcoded 5' primer and a J-beta primer mix. One entry per CDR3 protein results from TCRdb running MiXCR on the 5' RACE reads. Of under 850,000 distinct CDR3 sequences listed, about 34% are singletons. Sequencing used blood. The receptor set was obtained from a man aged 18 to 29 in good health.

The chain has TRBV20-1 and TRBJ1-2; the match to TRBD1 covers 9 bases. V lost 0 bases, J lost 7 bases, and 6 bases stayed unmatched. The CDR3 loop spans 14 amino acids. Germline V gene sequence: CDR1 DFQATT, CDR2 SNEGSKA (reference sequence). The CDR3 reads CSARDRDRAVGYTF. In DNA, the CDR3 is TGCAGTGCTAGAGACCGGGACAGGGCGGTTGGCTACACCTTC.

V usage is TRBV6-5 and J usage is TRBJ1-6, with 7 bases identical to TRBD1. The CDR3 is 16 amino acids. CDR1 is MNHEY and CDR2 is SVGAGI in the germline V gene. V gave up 0 bases and J gave up 7 bases; unmatched junction bases: 6. DNA of the CDR3: TGTGCCAGCAGTTACTCGCCAGGGGGTAGGAATTCACCCCTCCACTTT. It specifies CASSYSPGGRNSPLHF.

The rearrangement links TRBV10-2 to TRBJ2-3; D remains unclear. CDR3 size: 14 residues. The ends were cut back, 6 bases at V and 2 bases at J, with 12 bases in the middle. Germline-derived CDR1 and CDR2 are WSHSY and SAAADI. CDR3 sequence reads: CASRVGQATDTQYF. In DNA form, the CDR3 reads TGCGCCAGCAGGGTGGGCCAGGCCACAGATACGCAGTATTTT.

This clonotype was recorded only once. V is TRBV6-2 or TRBV6-3 and J is TRBJ2-1; no definite D call. The DNA matches TRBJ2-7 better at its end, which makes the J call doubtful. CDR1 is MNHEY and CDR2 is SVGEGT in the germline V gene. This CDR3 region has 14 residues. The CDR3 loop is CASMGSSSYSEQYF. Written as DNA, the CDR3 is TGTGCCAGCATGGGCAGCAGCTCCTACAGTGAGCAGTACTTC.

This clonotype was seen a handful of times. The chain has TRBV7-2 and TRBJ2-1; 8 bases line up with TRBD2. V was clipped by 1 base and J by 7 bases; unmatched bases: 9. CDR3 size: 16 residues. Germline V gene sequence: CDR1 SGHTA, CDR2 FQGNSA. CDR3 residues: CASSLVGGASGNEQFF. DNA for the CDR3: TGTGCCAGCAGCTTAGTCGGGGGGGCCTCGGGGAATGAGCAGTTCTTC.

This chain links TRBV7-2 with TRBJ2-1, with 9 bases matching TRBD2. With 0 bases clipped from V and 10 bases from J, the junction kept 13 bases outside the gene matches. The germline CDR1 and CDR2 sequences are SGHTA and FQGNSA. CDR3 size: 17 residues. The CDR3 region has the DNA TGTGCCAGCAGCTTAGCGCAGGTCACGCGGGGGGGCCGGGAGCAGTTCTTC. This translates into CASSLAQVTRGGREQFF.

This rearrangement joins TRBV29-1 to TRBJ2-3; D possibly uses TRBD1 or TRBD2 (5 bases each). CDR1 and CDR2 from the germline V gene are SQVTM and ANQGSEA. V shed 6 bases and J shed 6 bases, with 16 bases lying between them. The CDR3 loop spans 13 amino acids. The CDR3 region is CSVLTIGTDTQYF. In DNA form, the CDR3 reads TGCAGCGTCCTGACAATCGGGACGGATACGCAGTATTTT.

The chain links TRBV12-3 or TRBV12-4 to TRBJ1-3, with 12 bases identical to TRBD1. This CDR3 is built from 17 residues. V lost 4 bases and J lost 0; bases outside the gene matches: 4. As DNA, the CDR3 is TGTGCCAGCAGTTCTGGGACAGGGGGCAGCTCTGGAAACACCATATATTTT. Translation: CASSSGTGGSSGNTIYF.

This chain connects TRBV6-6 to TRBJ1-6, with D possibly being TRBD1 (6 bases). The CDR3 runs to 14 residues. V shed 1 base and J shed 8 bases, with 9 bases lying between them. The V gene's germline CDR1 is MNHNY and CDR2 SVGAGI (reference sequence). CDR3 bases: TGTGCCAGCAGTTACTGGCCAGGGGATTCACCCCTCCACTTT. Amino acids: CASSYWPGDSPLHF.

This clonotype has just a few counts. It may be a read error: a sequence one base away is much more abundant. CDR3 coding DNA: TGCGCCAGCAGCCAACAGGGCACGGTGGGAAATACGCAGTATTTT. Translating gives CASSQQGTVGNTQYF. The V and J genes are TRBV4-1 and TRBJ2-3, with a tentative D call TRBD1 (5 bases). Germline V lookup: CDR1 MGHRA, CDR2 YSYEKL. The CDR3 sequence is 15 residues long. Trimming took off 2 bases at V and 7 bases at J, with 16 bases between the two ends.

Points on this clonotype: Its ends do not fully match the called genes, so a read error is possible. The V and J genes are TRBV7-2 and TRBJ2-3; possibly TRBD1 or TRBD2 for D (6 bases each). This CDR3 region has 15 residues. CDR1 SGHTA and CDR2 FQGNSA come from the germline V gene. CDR3 amino acids: CANSLYRAGRDTQYF. CDR3 nucleotide sequence: TGTGCCAACAGCTTATACAGGGCGGGGAGAGATACGCAGTATTTT.

The V gene is TRBV2, the J gene TRBJ1-5, with D uncertain. CDR1 and CDR2 from the germline V gene are SNHLY and FYNNEI. This CDR3 region has 19 residues. V shed 0 bases and J shed 4 bases, with 22 bases lying between them. In DNA form, the CDR3 reads TGTGCCAGCAGTGAAGCGGTCCAGTATAATGCCGTATGGAATCAGCCCCAGCATTTT. This codes for CASSEAVQYNAVWNQPQHF.

There are a few counts of this clonotype. Here the CDR3 reads CASRDGLQETQYF. For the CDR3, the DNA is TGTGCCAGCAGGGACGGCCTCCAAGAGACCCAGTACTTC. The chain has TRBV2 and TRBJ2-5; D unresolved. Germline CDR1 and CDR2: SNHLY and FYNNEI. The V and J ends lost 6 bases and 1 base respectively, with 9 bases between them. The CDR3 has 13 amino acids.

V and J are TRBV6-6 and TRBJ1-1; D call uncertain. The CDR3 is made up of 14 amino acids. Germline assignment: CDR1 MNHNY and CDR2 SVGAGI (reference sequence). V was cut by 2 bases and J by 4 bases, with 11 bases left in between. CDR3 in DNA: TGTGCCAGCAGTTACAGGGCCACCGGCACTGAAGCTTTCTTT. This sequence encodes CASSYRATGTEAFF.

CDR3 residues: CASRRSRATEAFF. DNA for the CDR3: TGTGCCAGCAGAAGATCCAGGGCCACTGAAGCTTTCTTT. The chain recombines TRBV12-3 or TRBV12-4 with TRBJ1-1; D is possibly TRBD1 (5 bases). The germline V and J ends were trimmed by 6 bases and 4 bases, with 12 bases remaining between them. The CDR3 is 13 residues long.

This chain joins TRBV5-1 and TRBJ2-1; 9 nucleotides agree with TRBD2. Germline trimming cut 4 bases from V and 4 bases from J; bases unmatched to any gene: 9. Germline V gives CDR1 SGHRS, CDR2 YFSETQ. The CDR3 runs to 16 residues. CDR3 DNA sequence: TGCGCCAGCAGCGGAAGTAGCGGGAGTAGTTACAATGAGCAGTTCTTC. As protein: CASSGSSGSSYNEQFF.

This clonotype was seen many times. The CDR3 spells CASSPNSGVLNEQFF. The CDR3 DNA is TGTGCCAGCAGTCCTAATAGCGGGGTCCTTAATGAGCAGTTCTTC. The chain combines TRBV12-3 or TRBV12-4 with TRBJ2-1; TRBD2 agrees at 8 bases. The CDR3 runs to 15 residues. J gave up 7 bases and V 5 bases, and 10 bases lay outside the gene matches.

The sample holds a few counts of this clonotype. The V gene is TRBV4-3, the J gene TRBJ2-1; 9 positions agree with TRBD2. The J call may be mistaken, given a closer DNA end match to TRBJ2-7. The CDR3 is 16 residues long. The germline CDR1 and CDR2 sequences are LGHNA and YSLEER. The CDR3 here is CASSQLSGGSYNEQYF. The CDR3 nucleotides are TGCGCCAGCAGCCAATTAAGCGGGGGGTCCTACAATGAGCAGTACTTC.

The rearrangement links TRBV20-1 to TRBJ2-1, with TRBD1 as a possible D gene (6 bases). Germline assignment: CDR1 DFQATT and CDR2 SNEGSKA (reference sequence). The CDR3 contains 13 residues. Trimming shortened V by 6 bases and J by 7 bases, and 16 bases separated the two germline ends. The CDR3 region is CSALKPGTNEQFF. CDR3 nucleotides: TGCAGTGCCCTAAAACCCGGGACAAATGAGCAGTTCTTC.

This clonotype was counted many times. The V gene is TRBV4-1, the J gene TRBJ2-1; a possible D gene is TRBD2 (6 bases). This CDR3 has 13 residues. V was clipped by 4 bases and J by 5 bases, with 9 bases between them. Germline values: CDR1 MGHRA, CDR2 YSYEKL. As DNA, the CDR3 is TGCGCCAGCAGCCGTGGGACTGACAATGAGCAGTTCTTC. Amino acids: CASSRGTDNEQFF.

The chain uses TRBV6-6 and TRBJ2-5; 9 nucleotides align to TRBD1. CDR1 is MNHNY and CDR2 is SVGAGI in the germline V gene (reference sequence). J was trimmed by 3 bases and V by 2 bases; bases with no gene match: 4. The CDR3 is 15 residues long. The CDR3 DNA is TGTGCCAGCAGTTACACCGGGACAGGGAAAGAGACCCAGTACTTC. As protein: CASSYTGTGKETQYF.

The V and J genes are TRBV7-6 and TRBJ2-5, with a possible D match to TRBD1 (6 bases). CDR1 SGHVS and CDR2 FNYEAQ come from the germline V gene. Trimming took 6 bases from V and 11 from J, leaving 19 bases between them. CDR3 length: 13 amino acids. CDR3 DNA: TGTGCCAGCAGAATCATCGGGGACAATGAGCAGTACTTC. Protein sequence: CASRIIGDNEQYF.

This clonotype has just a few counts. This chain uses TRBV12-3 or TRBV12-4 with TRBJ1-2; the D is unclear. The germline V and J ends were trimmed by 5 bases and 8 bases, with 15 bases remaining between them. CDR3 size: 13 residues. CDR3 amino acids: CASSVAGYRGYTF. DNA for the CDR3: TGTGCCAGCAGTGTTGCAGGCTATCGGGGCTACACCTTC.

V gene TRBV7-6 combines with J gene TRBJ2-7, with D perhaps matching TRBD2 (5 bases). V was trimmed by 5 bases and J by 3 bases, leaving 23 bases between them. The CDR3 loop spans 17 amino acids. Per the germline V gene, CDR1 is SGHVS and CDR2 is FNYEAQ. CDR3 sequence: CASSQSPSRAVGYEQYF. The CDR3 bases are TGTGCCAGCAGCCAAAGTCCCTCGAGGGCAGTCGGCTACGAGCAGTACTTC.

V gene TRBV3-1 combines with J gene TRBJ2-2; 7 bases are a match to TRBD2. Germline CDR1 reads LGHDT; CDR2 reads YNNKEL (reference sequence). Losses at the gene ends were 4 bases for V and 4 bases for J; bases not matched to a gene: 6. This CDR3 has 15 amino acids. The CDR3 region has the DNA TGTGCCAGCAGCCTTGGGGGGGTGAGCACCGGGGAGCTGTTTTTT. It codes for CASSLGGVSTGELFF.

This clonotype was counted a few times. This may be a read error, as it is one base from a much larger clone. The gene calls are TRBV4-3 and TRBJ2-1, with D possibly matching TRBD1 (5 bases). The V gene's germline CDR1 is LGHNA and CDR2 YSLEER. With 0 bases removed from V and 5 bases from J, the gap between germline ends came to 11 bases. The CDR3 sequence is 15 residues long. This chain's CDR3 is CASSQDGAWDNEQFF. The CDR3 region has the DNA TGCGCCAGCAGCCAAGATGGGGCTTGGGACAATGAGCAGTTCTTC.

This clonotype was observed a handful of times. This rearrangement joins TRBV10-3 to TRBJ1-5; 8 bases align to TRBD1. Trimming at V came to 4 bases and at J to 5 bases, leaving 4 bases not matched to a gene. Germline V gene sequence: CDR1 ENHRY, CDR2 SYGVKD. The CDR3 covers 14 residues. Written as DNA, the CDR3 is TGTGCCATCAGTGCGGACAGGGAATATCAGCCCCAGCATTTT. It is translated as CAISADREYQPQHF.

Details on this clonotype: Relative to the germline gene, one junction end is altered; a read error may explain this. The chain joins TRBV7-2 to TRBJ1-4; D might be TRBD1 (6 bases). This CDR3 spans 14 amino acids. CDR1 SGHTA and CDR2 FQGNSA come from the germline V gene. The CDR3 sequence is CACSLEQGGEKLFF. CDR3 nucleotide sequence: TGTGCCTGCAGCTTAGAACAGGGAGGTGAAAAACTGTTTTTT. Based on the CDR3 plus reference TRBV7-2 and TRBJ1-4, the full variable domain is GAGVSQSPSNKVTEKGKDVELRCDPISGHTALYWYRQSLGQGLEFLIYFQGNSAPDKSGLPSDRFSAERTGGSVSTLTIQRTQQEDSAVYLCACSLEQGGEKLFFGSGTQLSVL.

The chain links TRBV4-2 to TRBJ2-1; weak D call: TRBD2 (5 bases). Germline V gene data show CDR1 as LGHNA and CDR2 as YNFKEQ. V gave up 4 bases and J gave up 0 bases, with 16 bases separating them. CDR3 length equals 17 residues. The CDR3 reads CASSLNGLRRSYNEQFF. The CDR3 DNA reads TGTGCCAGCAGCCTGAATGGACTGCGCCGCTCCTACAATGAGCAGTTCTTC.

In DNA form, the CDR3 reads TGTGCCAGCAGCCAACTTGGACTAGGCACAGATACGCAGTATTTT. Protein: CASSQLGLGTDTQYF. V is TRBV4-2 and J is TRBJ2-3, with 7 positions matching TRBD2. With V trimmed by 2 bases and J by 1 base, 3 bases remained unmatched. The germline CDR1 and CDR2 sequences are LGHNA and YNFKEQ. This CDR3 comprises 15 residues.